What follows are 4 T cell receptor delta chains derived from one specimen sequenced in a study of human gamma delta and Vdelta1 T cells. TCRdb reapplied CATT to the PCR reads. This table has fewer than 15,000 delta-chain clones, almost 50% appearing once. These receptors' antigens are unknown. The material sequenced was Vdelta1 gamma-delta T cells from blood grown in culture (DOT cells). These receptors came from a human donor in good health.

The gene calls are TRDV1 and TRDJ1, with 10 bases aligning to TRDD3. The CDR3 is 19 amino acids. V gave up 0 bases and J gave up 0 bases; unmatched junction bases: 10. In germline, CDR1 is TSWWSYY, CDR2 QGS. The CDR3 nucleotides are TGTGCTCTTGGGGAACTAAGCGTTCTGGGGGATAAGTACACCGATAAACTCATCTTT. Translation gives CALGELSVLGDKYTDKLIF.

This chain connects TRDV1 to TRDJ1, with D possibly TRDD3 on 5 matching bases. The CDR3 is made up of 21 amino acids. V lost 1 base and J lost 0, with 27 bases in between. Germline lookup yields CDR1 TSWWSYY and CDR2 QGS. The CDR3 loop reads CALGERWRSYAGTRYTDKLIF. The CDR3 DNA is TGTGCTCTTGGGGAACGTTGGAGGTCGTATGCTGGGACTCGGTACACCGATAAACTCATCTTT.

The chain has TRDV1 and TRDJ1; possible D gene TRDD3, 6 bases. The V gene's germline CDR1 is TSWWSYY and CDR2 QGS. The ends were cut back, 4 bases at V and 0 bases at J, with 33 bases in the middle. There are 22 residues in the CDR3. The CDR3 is CALGVLAPLPTGWGLYTDKLIF. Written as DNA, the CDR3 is TGTGCTCTTGGGGTGCTGGCCCCTTTACCTACTGGGTGGGGCCTGTACACCGATAAACTCATCTTT.

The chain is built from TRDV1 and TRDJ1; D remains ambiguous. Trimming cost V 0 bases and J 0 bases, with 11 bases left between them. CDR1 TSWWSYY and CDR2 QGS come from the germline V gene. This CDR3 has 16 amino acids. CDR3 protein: CALGELKEPYTDKLIF. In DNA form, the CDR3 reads TGTGCTCTTGGGGAACTGAAGGAGCCTTACACCGATAAACTCATCTTT.